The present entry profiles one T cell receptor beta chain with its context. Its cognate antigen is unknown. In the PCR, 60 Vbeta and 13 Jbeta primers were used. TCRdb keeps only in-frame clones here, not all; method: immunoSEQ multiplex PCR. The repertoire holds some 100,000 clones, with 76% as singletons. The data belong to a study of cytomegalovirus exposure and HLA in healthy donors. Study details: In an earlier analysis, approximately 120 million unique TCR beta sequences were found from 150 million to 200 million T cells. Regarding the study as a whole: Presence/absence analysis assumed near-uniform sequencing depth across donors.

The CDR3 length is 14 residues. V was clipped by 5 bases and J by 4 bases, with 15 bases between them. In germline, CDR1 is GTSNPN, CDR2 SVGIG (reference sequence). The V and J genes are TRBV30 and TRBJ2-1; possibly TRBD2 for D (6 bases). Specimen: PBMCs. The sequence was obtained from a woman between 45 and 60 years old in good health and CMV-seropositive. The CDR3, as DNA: TGTGCCTGGGTCCCCGGGACTTATTACAATGAGCAGTTCTTC. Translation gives CAWVPGTYYNEQFF.